The TCR beta chain under discussion was sequenced for a study of Tregs in tolerant kidney transplant recipients. CDR3 length: 13 amino acids. CDR1 MNHNS and CDR2 SASEGT come from the germline V gene. V gave up 6 bases and J gave up 2 bases, with 5 bases separating them. The repertoire was sequenced with immunoSEQ multiplex PCR; TCRdb's copy has only in-frame clones and lacks some. The sample holds roughly 70,000 clones, around 87% seen once. Recipients received nonmyeloablative bone marrow transplants from related graft donors, with transient mixed chimerism. CD4+CD25+CD127- Tregs, CD4+CD25- non-Tregs, CD4 and CD8 cells were sorted.

The source is a human patient who received a combined kidney and bone marrow transplant. Some T cells may be transferred from the graft donor. This rearrangement joins TRBV6-1 to TRBJ1-6; D gene uncertain. This sample comprised CD4+ T cells from blood (PBMCs), obtained 6 months after the transplant. DNA of the CDR3: TGTGCCAGCAGCCAGGCCTATAATTCACCCCTCCACTTT. Its translation: CASSQAYNSPLHF.